The 22 T cell receptor beta chains reported below all come from one sample, sequenced in a study of cytomegalovirus exposure and HLA in healthy donors. Researchers ran the PCR with 60 Vbeta and 13 Jbeta primers. Using immunoSEQ multiplex PCR, the repertoire was profiled, and TCRdb retains in-frame clones only, with some absent. The sample lists approximately 150,000 clones, roughly 85% occurring once. The sequenced sample was PBMCs. Receptors originate from a woman aged 25 to 45 in good health and CMV-seronegative.

The chain has TRBV4-1 and TRBJ1-1; tentative D call: TRBD1 (6 bases). In germline, CDR1 is MGHRA, CDR2 YSYEKL. With 0 bases removed from V and 10 bases from J, the gap between germline ends came to 12 bases. The CDR3 runs 13 residues. CDR3 nucleotide sequence: TGCGCCAGCAGCCAAGATCCCAGGGGAGCAGCTTTCTTT. Translation: CASSQDPRGAAFF.

This clone has a single count. The CDR3 sequence: CASSFGRAYEQYF. DNA of the CDR3: TGTGCCAGCAGTTTTGGCAGGGCCTACGAGCAGTACTTC. V usage is TRBV27 and J usage is TRBJ2-7; D perhaps matches TRBD1 (5 bases). This CDR3 has 13 residues. The germline V gene has CDR1 MNHEY and CDR2 SMNVEV (reference sequence). V shed 3 bases and J shed 2 bases, with 8 bases lying between them.

DNA of the CDR3: TGTGCCAGCAGCTTTTCGAGACTCCCCGAGACCCAGTACTTC. This gives the protein CASSFSRLPETQYF. The V and J genes are TRBV9 and TRBJ2-5; D remains ambiguous. This CDR3 is built from 14 residues. Trimming removed 4 bases at V and 5 bases at J, with 15 bases between. Germline lookup yields CDR1 SGDLS and CDR2 YYNGEE.

The V and J genes are TRBV11-3 and TRBJ1-1; D remains ambiguous. This CDR3 has 14 amino acids. Germline-derived CDR1 and CDR2 are SGHNT and YENEEA. V was cut by 1 base and J by 0 bases, with 6 bases left in between. CDR3 sequence reads: CASSLGGVNTEAFF. The CDR3 nucleotides read TGTGCCAGCAGCTTAGGGGGAGTGAACACTGAAGCTTTCTTT.

V and J are TRBV4-1 and TRBJ1-2; the D gene is possibly TRBD1 (6 bases). Germline V gene sequence: CDR1 MGHRA, CDR2 YSYEKL. The CDR3 spans 16 residues. V dropped 5 bases and J dropped 4 bases, with 20 bases sitting between them. For the CDR3, the DNA is TGCGCCAGCAGCTCCCTGAGGAGACAGGCTGTCTATGGCTACACCTTC. The encoded protein is CASSSLRRQAVYGYTF.

This clone showed up just once. The rearrangement joins TRBV5-1 to TRBJ2-7; D remains unclear. Between the trimmed V and J ends, which lost 0 bases and 2 bases, there was a span of 12 bases. The germline V gene has CDR1 SGHRS and CDR2 YFSETQ. The CDR3 runs to 15 residues. This CDR3 is CASSLVGAGTYEQYF. CDR3 in DNA: TGCGCCAGCAGCTTGGTTGGTGCAGGAACCTACGAGCAGTACTTC.

The DNA of the CDR3 is TGCGCCAGCAGCAGACAGGGTGGCACAGATACGCAGTATTTT. It translates to CASSRQGGTDTQYF. The J gene is TRBJ2-3, the V gene TRBV5-1, with 7 bases fitting TRBD1. Looked up from germline, CDR1 is SGHRS and CDR2 is YFSETQ. Trimming took 4 bases from V and 1 from J; bases not matched to a gene: 3. This CDR3 is built from 14 residues.

The count of this clone is one. The genes are TRBV15 and TRBJ2-7, with 10 positions matching TRBD1. Trimming removed 1 base from V and 5 bases from J; junction bases left unmatched: 5. CDR3 length: 15 residues. Germline CDR1 reads LNHNV; CDR2 reads YYDKDF (reference sequence). The DNA of the CDR3 is TGTGCCACCAGCAGAGGTGGACAGGGGGTCGACGAGCAGTACTTC. This encodes CATSRGGQGVDEQYF.

This chain uses TRBV30 with TRBJ1-2; D is unresolved. V lost 5 bases and J 2 bases, leaving 3 bases between the germline ends. The CDR3 has 10 residues. CDR1 and CDR2 from the germline V gene are GTSNPN and SVGIG (reference sequence). The CDR3 region is CAWANYGYTF. In DNA form, the CDR3 reads TGTGCCTGGGCGAACTATGGCTACACCTTC.

There are a few counts of this clone. This rearrangement joins TRBV4-1 to TRBJ1-4; D unresolved. This CDR3 region has 13 residues. Trimming took off 1 base at V and 4 bases at J, with 4 bases between the two ends. Germline assignment: CDR1 MGHRA and CDR2 YSYEKL. In DNA form, the CDR3 reads TGCGCCAGCAGCCAAGTTATTAATGAAAAACTGTTTTTT. Translating it yields CASSQVINEKLFF.

The chain uses TRBV27 and TRBJ2-7; 9 bases are shared with TRBD1. Losses at the gene ends were 2 bases for V and 2 bases for J; bases not matched to a gene: 4. The length of the CDR3 is 15 residues. Looked up from germline, CDR1 is MNHEY and CDR2 is SMNVEV (reference sequence). The CDR3 loop is CASSLMGQGTYEQYF. The CDR3 coding sequence is TGTGCCAGCAGTTTAATGGGACAGGGCACCTACGAGCAGTACTTC.

V and J are TRBV5-1 and TRBJ1-1; the D gene is possibly TRBD1 (6 bases). The CDR3 has 13 amino acids. Germline V gene lookup returns CDR1 SGHRS and CDR2 YFSETQ. Trimming took 6 bases from V and 3 from J, leaving 12 bases between them. The CDR3 DNA reads TGCGCCAGCAACAGGGCAGAGGACACTGAAGCTTTCTTT. This gives the protein CASNRAEDTEAFF.

The chain couples TRBV19 to TRBJ1-2; 9 bases are a match to TRBD1. V shed 9 bases and J 8 bases; nucleotides not matched to a gene: 19. Germline V gene data show CDR1 as LNHDA and CDR2 as SQIVND (reference sequence). The CDR3 runs to 16 residues. CDR3 in amino acids: CASRRPGDRDGGGYTF. Written as DNA, the CDR3 is TGTGCCAGCCGTCGCCCTGGGGACAGGGACGGTGGAGGCTACACCTTC.

This clone occurred once. The V gene is TRBV5-6, the J gene TRBJ1-5; TRBD1 matches at 10 bases. The length of the CDR3 is 16 residues. J lost 3 bases, V lost 0 bases, and 3 bases had no gene match. The germline V gene has CDR1 SGHDT and CDR2 YYEEEE. The CDR3 DNA reads TGTGCCAGCAGCTTGGAGGGGACAGGGGACAATCAGCCCCAGCATTTT. Encoded protein: CASSLEGTGDNQPQHF. The variable domain in full, with the rest retrieved from reference TRBV5-6 and TRBJ1-5, is DAGVTQSPTHLIKTRGQQVTLRCSPKSGHDTVSWYQQALGQGPQFIFQYYEEEERQRGNFPDRFSGHQFPNYSSELNVNALLLGDSALYLCASSLEGTGDNQPQHFGDGTRLSIL.

This clone has just one count. This chain joins TRBV9 and TRBJ2-1; TRBD2 matches at 8 bases. In germline, CDR1 is SGDLS, CDR2 YYNGEE. J gave up 8 bases and V 3 bases, and 10 bases lay outside the gene matches. The CDR3 has 15 amino acids. The CDR3 reads CASSASGGGLDEQFF. In DNA form, the CDR3 reads TGTGCCAGCAGCGCCTCCGGCGGGGGGTTAGATGAGCAGTTCTTC.

V is TRBV5-1 and J is TRBJ1-3; 9 positions agree with TRBD1. CDR3 length equals 13 residues. The germline gives CDR1 SGHRS, CDR2 YFSETQ. Germline trimming cut 4 bases from V and 8 bases from J; bases unmatched to any gene: 4. CDR3 in DNA: TGCGCCAGCAGCACCCGACAGGGGGACACCATATATTTT. The encoded protein is CASSTRQGDTIYF.

The genes are TRBV4-2 and TRBJ2-7; 7 bases agree with TRBD2. Germline CDR1 reads LGHNA; CDR2 reads YNFKEQ. This CDR3 has 15 residues. The junction had 6 bases not matched to a gene; V was cut back by 4 bases and J by 0 bases. The CDR3 DNA reads TGTGCCAGCAGCCGGAAGCGGGGAAGCTCCTACGAGCAGTACTTC. This gives the protein CASSRKRGSSYEQYF.

Only a few counts were recorded for this clone. The chain carries TRBV4-3 and TRBJ2-1, with 9 bases identical to TRBD2. Germline CDR1 reads LGHNA; CDR2 reads YSLEER. V was clipped by 1 base and J by 6 bases; unmatched bases: 4. The CDR3 covers 15 residues. The CDR3 sequence is CASSQGLAEVNEQFF. The CDR3 nucleotides are TGCGCCAGCAGCCAAGGACTAGCGGAGGTCAATGAGCAGTTCTTC.

This rearrangement joins TRBV15 to TRBJ1-2; a weak D match, TRBD1 (6 bases). Germline CDR1 LNHNV, CDR2 YYDKDF (reference sequence). Trimming removed 1 base from V and 8 bases from J, with 23 bases in between. This CDR3 comprises 17 residues. The CDR3 here is CATSRGSPGGRSEGYTF. In nucleotides, the CDR3 is TGTGCCACCAGCAGAGGGAGCCCCGGGGGGCGATCCGAAGGCTACACCTTC.

The V gene is TRBV27, the J gene TRBJ1-5; 7 bases are shared with TRBD1. Losses at the gene ends were 5 bases for V and 9 bases for J; bases not matched to a gene: 10. Germline V lookup: CDR1 MNHEY, CDR2 SMNVEV (reference sequence). The CDR3 spans 14 residues. The CDR3 sequence: CASSLTGEYSPQHF. CDR3 in DNA: TGTGCCAGCAGTCTCACAGGGGAATATTCGCCCCAGCATTTT.

This clone was observed a single time. The chain combines TRBV15 with TRBJ1-1, with 7 positions matching TRBD1. The ends lost 3 bases at V and 1 base at J; junction bases unmatched: 23. Germline values: CDR1 LNHNV, CDR2 YYDKDF (reference sequence). This CDR3 has 21 amino acids. In DNA form, the CDR3 reads TGTGCCACCAGCAGTAAAGGACAGGAACTGTCCCGAACATTACCGAACACTGAAGCTTTCTTT. Protein sequence: CATSSKGQELSRTLPNTEAFF.

V and J are TRBV6-6 and TRBJ1-2; perhaps TRBD1 as D (6 bases). V was trimmed by 0 bases and J by 3 bases, leaving 14 bases between them. This CDR3 comprises 16 residues. Germline values: CDR1 MNHNY, CDR2 SVGAGI (reference sequence). CDR3 sequence: CASSYSGRGSDYGYTF. The CDR3 DNA is TGTGCCAGCAGTTACTCGGGCAGGGGCTCCGACTATGGCTACACCTTC.